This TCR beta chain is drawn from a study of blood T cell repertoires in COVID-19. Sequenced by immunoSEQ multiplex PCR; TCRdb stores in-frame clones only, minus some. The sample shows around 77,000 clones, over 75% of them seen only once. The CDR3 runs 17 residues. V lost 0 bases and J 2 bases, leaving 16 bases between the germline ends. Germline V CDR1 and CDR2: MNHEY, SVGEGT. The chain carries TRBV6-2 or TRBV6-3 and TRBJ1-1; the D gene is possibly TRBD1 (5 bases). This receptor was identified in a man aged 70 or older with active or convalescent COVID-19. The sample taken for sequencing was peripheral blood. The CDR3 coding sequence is TGTGCCAGCAGTTACTCGTTGGGGGGGTCAGGAAACACTGAAGCTTTCTTT. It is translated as CASSYSLGGSGNTEAFF.